The 16 T cell receptor beta chains below come from one sample, sequenced in a study of follicular helper T cells after annual influenza vaccination. Clones were sequenced by immunoSEQ multiplex PCR, and TCRdb holds only the in-frame ones, with some missing. The table has 27,000 or so clones, more than 80% seen once. Sample time point: 2014-2015 season, pre-vaccination. The specimen was CXCR5+ CD38- circulating T follicular helper cells from blood, collected on the day of influenza vaccination. As to subset: circulating Tfh, non-naive CD4+CXCR5+PD-1+ (ICOS+CD38+ or ICOS-CD38-). The receptors here all came from an adult who received the influenza vaccine.

This chain connects TRBV30 to TRBJ1-3, with D unclear. CDR1 GTSNPN and CDR2 SVGIG come from the germline V gene (reference sequence). This CDR3 has 12 amino acids. The V gene lost 4 bases and the J gene lost 0 bases, with 4 bases spanning the gap. The CDR3 sequence: CAWTDSGNTIYF. The CDR3 DNA sequence: TGTGCCTGGACAGACTCTGGAAACACCATATATTTT. Combining the CDR3 with reference TRBV30 and TRBJ1-3 gives the whole variable domain SQTIHQWPATLVQPVGSPLSLECTVEGTSNPNLYWYRQAAGRGLQLLFYSVGIGQISSEVPQNLSASRPQDRQFILSSKKLLLSDSGFYLCAWTDSGNTIYFGEGSWLTVV.

A remark on this clone: At one boundary the junction diverges from the germline segment, which might be a read error. This CDR3 is also generated by other DNA sequences in the sample. The chain employs TRBV25-1 and TRBJ2-5; weak D call: TRBD2 (6 bases). The germline V gene encodes CDR1 MGHDK and CDR2 SYGVNS. This CDR3 has 13 amino acids. This CDR3 is CASREEGSQTQYF. The DNA of the CDR3 is TGCGCCAGCAGGGAGGAGGGTAGTCAGACCCAGTACTTC.

This clone was seen a single time. The V call is TRBV7-2, the J call TRBJ2-1; D possibly corresponds to TRBD2 (6 bases). V lost 8 bases and J lost 4, with 15 bases in between. CDR3 length: 14 residues. The germline CDR1 and CDR2 sequences are SGHTA and FQGNSA. CDR3 in amino acids: CASSPGAAYNEQFF. DNA for the CDR3: TGTGCCAGCTCGCCGGGAGCGGCGTACAATGAGCAGTTCTTC.

The chain joins TRBV2 to TRBJ2-7; D not certain. The CDR3 covers 12 residues. Trimming took 6 bases from V and 6 from J, leaving 12 bases between them. Germline V lookup: CDR1 SNHLY, CDR2 FYNNEI. CDR3 residues: CASRLTTTEQYF. The CDR3 region has the DNA TGTGCCAGCAGGCTAACTACCACCGAGCAGTACTTC.

This rearrangement joins TRBV5-1 to TRBJ2-1; 7 positions agree with TRBD1. CDR3 length equals 14 residues. Germline assignment: CDR1 SGHRS and CDR2 YFSETQ. J was trimmed by 7 bases and V by 5 bases; bases with no gene match: 9. CDR3 loop: CASSRTGQTNEQFF. DNA for the CDR3: TGCGCCAGCAGTCGCACGGGACAGACTAATGAGCAGTTCTTC. Filled out from reference TRBV5-1 and TRBJ2-1, the complete variable domain reads KAGVTQTPRYLIKTRGQQVTLSCSPISGHRSVSWYQQTPGQGLQFLFEYFSETQRNKGNFPGRFSGRQFSNSRSEMNVSTLELGDSALYLCASSRTGQTNEQFFGPGTRLTVL.

The rearrangement uses TRBV5-5 and TRBJ1-2; D is unresolved. CDR1 is SGHKS and CDR2 is YYEKEE in the germline V gene (reference sequence). This CDR3 is built from 14 residues. V lost 4 bases to trimming and J lost 2 bases, with 12 bases between them. CDR3 in amino acids: CASSPSVANYGYTF. As DNA, the CDR3 is TGTGCCAGCAGCCCGTCGGTAGCCAACTATGGCTACACCTTC. The full variable domain, in which reference TRBV5-5 and TRBJ1-2 provide the parts outside the CDR3, is DAGVTQSPTHLIKTRGQQVTLRCSPISGHKSVSWYQQVLGQGPQFIFQYYEKEERGRGNFPDRFSARQFPNYSSELNVNALLLGDSALYLCASSPSVANYGYTFGSGTRLTVV.

The count of this clone is one. The V and J genes are TRBV5-5 and TRBJ2-5; TRBD2 might be the D (5 bases). Germline loops: CDR1 SGHKS, CDR2 YYEKEE (reference sequence). Trimming left V 4 bases short and J 9 bases short, with 10 bases between. The CDR3 runs to 11 residues. The CDR3 protein is CASSEGQSQYF. The CDR3 DNA follows: TGTGCCAGCAGCGAGGGCCAGTCCCAGTACTTC.

This clone was detected only a few times. This sequence joins TRBV19 and TRBJ1-1; D gene unclear. The CDR3 sequence is 15 residues long. The V end was cut by 8 bases, the J end by 1 base, with 17 bases between. Germline CDR1 reads LNHDA; CDR2 reads SQIVND (reference sequence). The CDR3 is CASSSPLNSNTEAFF. The CDR3 region has the DNA TGTGCCAGTTCCTCTCCCCTTAATTCGAACACTGAAGCTTTCTTT.

This chain connects TRBV7-9 to TRBJ2-7; tentative D call: TRBD1 (5 bases). This CDR3 spans 12 amino acids. Trimming left V 5 bases short and J 3 bases short, with 8 bases between. Germline V CDR1 and CDR2: SEHNR, FQNEAQ (reference sequence). CDR3 region: CASSRQNYEQYF. DNA for the CDR3: TGTGCCAGCAGCCGACAGAACTACGAGCAGTACTTC.

This clone was detected only once. The chain recombines TRBV7-6 with TRBJ2-6; D might be TRBD1 (6 bases). Trimming took 5 bases from V and 1 from J, leaving 18 bases between them. Germline values: CDR1 SGHVS, CDR2 FNYEAQ. The CDR3 contains 18 residues. CDR3 sequence reads: CASSPGTHPTSGANVLTF. The DNA of the CDR3 is TGTGCCAGCAGCCCCGGGACACACCCTACTTCTGGGGCCAACGTCCTGACTTTC.

This clone appeared a single time. V is TRBV5-1 and J is TRBJ1-1, with a possible D match to TRBD1 (5 bases). The V and J ends lost 3 bases and 1 base respectively, with 13 bases between them. The germline CDR1 and CDR2 sequences are SGHRS and YFSETQ. This CDR3 spans 15 amino acids. The CDR3 loop reads CASSSGGGENTEAFF. In nucleotides, the CDR3 is TGCGCCAGCAGCTCGGGGGGAGGGGAGAACACTGAAGCTTTCTTT.

The chain combines TRBV4-1 with TRBJ2-3; D may be TRBD2 (5 bases). CDR1 and CDR2 from the germline V gene are MGHRA and YSYEKL. V was clipped by 1 base and J by 6 bases, with 14 bases between them. CDR3 length: 15 amino acids. Here the CDR3 reads CASSQGTGWTDTQYF. The CDR3 nucleotides are TGCGCCAGCAGCCAAGGGACGGGGTGGACGGATACGCAGTATTTT.

The V and J genes are TRBV5-1 and TRBJ1-2; maybe TRBD1 (5 bases). The V and J ends lost 1 base and 1 base respectively, with 11 bases between them. Germline V gene sequence: CDR1 SGHRS, CDR2 YFSETQ. The CDR3 sequence is 15 residues long. The CDR3 here is CASSLSLGGNYGYTF. For the CDR3, the DNA is TGCGCCAGCAGCTTGTCCTTGGGGGGTAACTATGGCTACACCTTC.

The chain recombines TRBV7-2 with TRBJ2-2; 10 positions match TRBD2. V lost 2 bases to trimming and J lost 6 bases; unmatched junction nucleotides: 6. This CDR3 spans 16 amino acids. Per germline, CDR1 SGHTA and CDR2 FQGNSA. CDR3 loop: CASSLNSGGLAGELFF. CDR3 coding DNA: TGTGCCAGCAGCTTAAATAGCGGGGGGTTGGCCGGGGAGCTGTTTTTT.

The chain has TRBV10-3 and TRBJ2-1; 9 positions agree with TRBD1. The ends lost 3 bases at V and 6 bases at J; junction bases unmatched: 6. Germline assignment: CDR1 ENHRY and CDR2 SYGVKD. This CDR3 region has 15 residues. Here the CDR3 reads CAISDSGTGINEQFF. CDR3 coding DNA: TGTGCCATCAGTGATTCCGGGACAGGGATCAATGAGCAGTTCTTC.

The rearrangement joins TRBV9 to TRBJ2-2; no clear D gene. CDR3 length: 17 residues. CDR1 SGDLS and CDR2 YYNGEE come from the germline V gene. Trimming removed 0 bases at V and 4 bases at J, with 16 bases between. The CDR3 sequence: CASSVEEWVGGTGELFF. CDR3 in DNA: TGTGCCAGCAGCGTAGAGGAGTGGGTAGGCGGCACCGGGGAGCTGTTTTTT.